The T cell receptor beta chain described here comes from a study of cytomegalovirus exposure and HLA in healthy donors. Researchers ran the PCR with 60 Vbeta and 13 Jbeta primers. The repertoire was sequenced with immunoSEQ multiplex PCR; TCRdb's copy has only in-frame clones and lacks some. The sample has 150,000 to 200,000 clones, roughly 80% seen once. Study-wide findings and caveats: In a later analysis, TCR beta V- and J-gene trimming showed a link to a missense DCLRE1C variant.

As regards this clone: Its antigen is as yet unknown.

The sequence was obtained from a male donor in good health and CMV-seropositive. Sequencing was done on a sample of PBMCs.

For the CDR3, the DNA is TGTGCCAGCAGCCAACAGGTTAACTATGGCTACACCTTC. Translated: CASSQQVNYGYTF. The chain carries TRBV14 and TRBJ1-2; D uncertain. Germline CDR1 reads SGHDN; CDR2 reads FVKESK. This CDR3 is 13 amino acids long. V was cut by 2 bases and J by 1 base, with 5 bases left in between.